This T cell receptor beta chain was sequenced for a study of neoadjuvant anti-PD-1 for oral cavity cancer. This clone came up a few times. Profiling relied on immunoSEQ multiplex PCR, and the TCRdb table lists in-frame clones only, not all of them. The sample consists of roughly 25,000 clones, around a quarter of them appearing once. Described time point: after neoadjuvant nivolumab, at surgical resection. The specimen comprised tumor tissue, sampled after nivolumab (anti-PD-1) treatment. This clonotype originated in a person aged 35-79 years with oral cavity squamous cell carcinoma.

The CDR3 loop reads CASSIGGRVNTEAFF. The CDR3 DNA reads TGTGCCAGTAGCATTGGCGGACGGGTGAACACTGAAGCTTTCTTT. The J gene is TRBJ1-1, the V gene TRBV19; D is uncertain. The CDR3 is 15 amino acids. V was pared by 6 bases and J by 0 bases, with 14 bases between. CDR1 is LNHDA and CDR2 is SQIVND in the germline V gene (reference sequence).